The 27 T cell receptor beta chains in this list originate from one sample, sequenced in a study of blood T cell repertoires in COVID-19. The data were produced by immunoSEQ multiplex PCR, yet TCRdb's version contains in-frame clones alone and is incomplete. Among about 270,000 clones listed, about 89% were seen once. The sample consisted of peripheral blood. All receptors derive from a man between 35 and 55 years old who had recovered from COVID-19.

This clone was detected only a few times. A much larger clone differs from this one at a single base, so this may be a read error. The chain uses TRBV5-6 and TRBJ1-2; no clear D. This CDR3 spans 11 amino acids. Trimming cost V 0 bases and J 7 bases, with 4 bases left between them. In germline, CDR1 is SGHDT, CDR2 YYEEEE. CDR3 sequence: CASSLGGGYTF. The CDR3 DNA is TGTGCCAGCAGCTTGGGAGGTGGCTACACCTTC.

CDR3 residues: CASTRTSGVPYEQYF. The CDR3 DNA is TGTGCCAGTACTCGGACTAGCGGCGTCCCCTACGAGCAGTACTTC. The J gene is TRBJ2-7, the V gene TRBV19, with 10 bases identical to TRBD2. Germline V CDR1 and CDR2: LNHDA, SQIVND (reference sequence). The CDR3 consists of 15 residues. Trimming at V came to 7 bases and at J to 2 bases, leaving 8 bases not matched to a gene.

The genes are TRBV4-2 and TRBJ2-3; 11 positions match TRBD2. The CDR3 contains 15 residues. With 7 bases clipped from V and 6 bases from J, the junction kept 9 bases outside the gene matches. CDR1 and CDR2 (germline): LGHNA, YNFKEQ. Written as DNA, the CDR3 is TGTGCCAGCACCTCTAGCGGGAGGTATCCGGATACGCAGTATTTT. Protein sequence: CASTSSGRYPDTQYF.

This rearrangement joins TRBV2 to TRBJ1-3; D not resolved. Trimming stripped 7 bases from V and 0 bases from J, with 10 bases between. The germline V gene has CDR1 SNHLY and CDR2 FYNNEI. The CDR3 is 14 residues long. The CDR3 sequence: CASNPENSGNTIYF. The CDR3 DNA sequence: TGTGCCAGCAACCCCGAGAACTCTGGAAACACCATATATTTT.

The rearrangement links TRBV6-5 to TRBJ1-3, with 7 positions matching TRBD1. J gave up 6 bases and V 0 bases, and 8 bases lay outside the gene matches. Germline V gene sequence: CDR1 MNHEY, CDR2 SVGAGI. The CDR3 contains 16 residues. The CDR3 sequence: CASSYSEGAGVNTIYF. The CDR3 DNA sequence: TGTGCCAGCAGTTACTCTGAGGGGGCTGGGGTAAACACCATATATTTT.

The rearrangement joins TRBV19 to TRBJ2-5; 14 positions match TRBD2. The V segment lost 3 bases and the J segment 1 base; nucleotides outside the gene matches: 4. Germline V gene lookup returns CDR1 LNHDA and CDR2 SQIVND (reference sequence). The CDR3 spans 17 residues. CDR3 DNA: TGTGCCAGTAGTATGGTGACTAGCGGGGGGGCCCAAGAGACCCAGTACTTC. Amino acids: CASSMVTSGGAQETQYF.

The gene calls are TRBV7-2 and TRBJ2-7, with TRBD1 matching 8 bases. V lost 1 base, J lost 4 bases, and 3 bases stayed unmatched. The germline gives CDR1 SGHTA, CDR2 FQGNSA. The CDR3 loop spans 14 amino acids. Here the CDR3 reads CASSLGTGRYEQYF. DNA for the CDR3: TGTGCCAGCAGCTTAGGGACAGGGAGGTACGAGCAGTACTTC.

V usage is TRBV24-1 and J usage is TRBJ2-1, with 7 bases lining up with TRBD2. This CDR3 region has 14 residues. Germline values: CDR1 KGHDR, CDR2 SFDVKD. V lost 9 bases and J lost 7; bases outside the gene matches: 11. For the CDR3, the DNA is TGTGCCACCGCCGCGGGGGACGCGGGTAATGAGCAGTTCTTC. Encoded protein: CATAAGDAGNEQFF.

V gene TRBV5-1 combines with J gene TRBJ2-1; D remains unclear. The CDR3 is 15 residues long. Trimming removed 4 bases at V and 9 bases at J, with 20 bases between. Germline V CDR1 and CDR2: SGHRS, YFSETQ. The CDR3 region has the DNA TGCGCCAGCAGCCCCCCAAGCCCCGCCCTCGGTGAGCAGTTCTTC. This sequence encodes CASSPPSPALGEQFF.

This chain's CDR3 is CASSLDLGELFF. The CDR3 DNA reads as TGTGCCAGCAGCTTAGATCTAGGGGAGCTGTTTTTT. This sequence joins TRBV11-2 and TRBJ2-2; D is undetermined. CDR1 and CDR2 from the germline V gene are SGHAT and FQNNGV. The CDR3 contains 12 residues. V lost 0 bases and J 8 bases, leaving 4 bases between the germline ends.

The chain has TRBV4-1 and TRBJ1-6, with D maybe TRBD1 (5 bases). Germline V gives CDR1 MGHRA, CDR2 YSYEKL. The CDR3 is 16 amino acids. V was clipped by 3 bases and J by 0 bases, with 9 bases between them. CDR3: CASSQDDSSYNSPLHF. The CDR3 nucleotides read TGCGCCAGCAGCCAGGATGACAGCTCCTATAATTCACCCCTCCACTTT.

The rearrangement links TRBV11-3 to TRBJ2-1; D ambiguous. The CDR3 runs to 12 residues. Trimming took off 0 bases at V and 6 bases at J, with 3 bases between the two ends. Germline V CDR1 and CDR2: SGHNT, YENEEA. CDR3 sequence (DNA): TGTGCCAGCAGCTTAGACAGCAATGAGCAGTTCTTC. Protein product: CASSLDSNEQFF.

This sequence joins TRBV9 and TRBJ2-5, with D perhaps TRBD1 (6 bases). CDR3 length: 15 residues. V was clipped by 2 bases and J by 5 bases, with 16 bases between them. The germline V gene encodes CDR1 SGDLS and CDR2 YYNGEE. In DNA, the CDR3 is TGTGCCAGCAGCGTCCAGAAGGCCCAGGGGGAGACCCAGTACTTC. Translating it yields CASSVQKAQGETQYF.

This sequence joins TRBV6-5 and TRBJ1-6; 7 bases match TRBD1. Germline V CDR1 and CDR2: MNHEY, SVGAGI. The CDR3 totals 16 residues. V trimming: 2 bases; J trimming: 6 bases; junction bases outside the gene matches: 7. The DNA for the CDR3 is TGTGCCAGCAGTTACCTAAGCAGGGGGTCTAATTCACCCCTCCACTTT. It is translated as CASSYLSRGSNSPLHF.

The J gene is TRBJ2-1, the V gene TRBV15; no firm D call. Looked up from germline, CDR1 is LNHNV and CDR2 is YYDKDF (reference sequence). Trimming stripped 0 bases from V and 7 bases from J, with 7 bases between. This CDR3 region has 13 residues. The CDR3 region is CATSRDPGNEQFF. CDR3 sequence (DNA): TGTGCCACCAGCAGAGATCCAGGAAATGAGCAGTTCTTC.

The V call is TRBV19, the J call TRBJ2-3; no clear D. The length of the CDR3 is 15 residues. V was cut by 3 bases and J by 0 bases, with 10 bases left in between. Germline V lookup: CDR1 LNHDA, CDR2 SQIVND (reference sequence). For the CDR3, the DNA is TGTGCCAGTAGTATCTCAGCGACTAGCACAGATACGCAGTATTTT. It encodes CASSISATSTDTQYF. The full variable domain, its missing parts supplied by reference TRBV19 and TRBJ2-3, is DGGITQSPKYLFRKEGQNVTLSCEQNLNHDAMYWYRQDPGQGLRLIYYSQIVNDFQKGDIAEGYSVSREKKESFPLTVTSAQKNPTAFYLCASSISATSTDTQYFGPGTRLTVL.

The chain combines TRBV11-3 with TRBJ2-7; TRBD1 aligns across 9 bases. The CDR3 contains 13 residues. Germline values: CDR1 SGHNT, CDR2 YENEEA. Germline trimming cut 5 bases from V and 6 bases from J; bases unmatched to any gene: 5. The CDR3 here is CASSQGTGTEQYF. The CDR3 DNA follows: TGTGCCAGCAGCCAAGGGACAGGGACCGAGCAGTACTTC.

This rearrangement joins TRBV6-5 to TRBJ1-1, with 8 positions matching TRBD1. The germline gives CDR1 MNHEY, CDR2 SVGAGI. The CDR3 consists of 13 residues. With 5 bases clipped from V and 5 bases from J, the junction kept 4 bases outside the gene matches. CDR3 DNA sequence: TGTGCCAGCAGTCGCAGGGGGCGGACTGAAGCTTTCTTT. This gives the protein CASSRRGRTEAFF.

This chain links TRBV19 with TRBJ2-6, with 12 nucleotides matching TRBD1. This CDR3 comprises 18 residues. CDR1 is LNHDA and CDR2 is SQIVND in the germline V gene (reference sequence). V gave up 7 bases and J gave up 4 bases; unmatched junction bases: 11. This CDR3 reads CASTGAGTGGTGANVLTF. The CDR3, as DNA: TGTGCCAGTACCGGGGCTGGGACAGGGGGCACCGGGGCCAACGTCCTGACTTTC. The full variable domain, completed using reference TRBV19 and TRBJ2-6, is DGGITQSPKYLFRKEGQNVTLSCEQNLNHDAMYWYRQDPGQGLRLIYYSQIVNDFQKGDIAEGYSVSREKKESFPLTVTSAQKNPTAFYLCASTGAGTGGTGANVLTFGAGSRLTVL.

V and J are TRBV15 and TRBJ1-6; unclear D gene. V was cut by 4 bases and J by 9 bases, with 10 bases left in between. This CDR3 region has 13 residues. Germline V CDR1 and CDR2: LNHNV, YYDKDF (reference sequence). CDR3 in amino acids: CATSTLGSSPLHF. In DNA, the CDR3 is TGTGCCACCAGCACCCTCGGGTCTTCACCCCTCCACTTT.

V usage is TRBV2 and J usage is TRBJ1-5, with 9 bases identical to TRBD1. CDR1 and CDR2 from the germline V gene are SNHLY and FYNNEI. V shed 5 bases, J shed 5 bases, and the junction held 7 bases outside the gene matches. This CDR3 contains 15 residues. This CDR3 reads CASSLTGGVDQPQHF. The CDR3 DNA sequence: TGTGCCAGCAGTTTGACAGGGGGGGTCGATCAGCCCCAGCATTTT.

V gene TRBV3-1 (or the pseudogene TRBV3-2) combines with J gene TRBJ1-1; possible D gene TRBD1, 6 bases. Looked up from germline, CDR1 is LGHDT and CDR2 is YNNKEL (reference sequence). Trimming removed 2 bases from V and 5 bases from J, with 9 bases in between. There are 13 residues in the CDR3. CDR3 in DNA: TGTGCCAGCAGCCAACCCCAGGGGACTGAAGCTTTCTTT. This codes for CASSQPQGTEAFF.

The chain recombines TRBV6-5 with TRBJ1-2; maybe TRBD1 (5 bases). Germline-derived CDR1 and CDR2 are MNHEY and SVGAGI. V was shortened by 6 bases and J by 1 base, with 15 bases between the two germline ends. This CDR3 is built from 15 residues. CDR3 DNA: TGTGCCAGCAGGTACCCCCAGGGTTTTAACTATGGCTACACCTTC. It yields the protein CASRYPQGFNYGYTF.

This clone appeared a few times. V and J are TRBV19 and TRBJ2-7; the match to TRBD1 covers 9 bases. From germline, CDR1 is LNHDA and CDR2 SQIVND (reference sequence). The CDR3 loop spans 14 amino acids. V gave up 5 bases and J gave up 4 bases; unmatched junction bases: 6. CDR3 sequence reads: CASSVGTGSYEQYF. The CDR3 region has the DNA TGTGCCAGTAGTGTCGGGACAGGGTCGTACGAGCAGTACTTC.

The chain is built from TRBV18 and TRBJ1-1; D is ambiguous. Germline V gene sequence: CDR1 KGHSH, CDR2 LQKENI. The V and J ends lost 8 bases and 5 bases respectively, with 9 bases between them. CDR3 size: 11 residues. DNA for the CDR3: TGTGCCAGCCGAGCGGGGACTGAAGCTTTCTTT. Its protein product is CASRAGTEAFF.

V gene TRBV18 combines with J gene TRBJ2-3, with D possibly TRBD2 on 6 matching bases. This CDR3 has 14 amino acids. The germline V gene has CDR1 KGHSH and CDR2 LQKENI. Trimming removed 6 bases from V and 4 bases from J, with 14 bases in between. The CDR3 here is CASSPGLSADTQYF. The DNA for the CDR3 is TGTGCCAGCTCCCCCGGACTAAGCGCAGATACGCAGTATTTT.

This rearrangement joins TRBV7-2 to TRBJ2-7; 8 nucleotides match TRBD2. Germline loops: CDR1 SGHTA, CDR2 FQGNSA. The CDR3 is 14 amino acids. The junction had 6 bases not matched to a gene; V was cut back by 4 bases and J by 4 bases. The CDR3: CASSSQRELYEQYF. The CDR3 nucleotides read TGTGCCAGCAGCTCCCAGCGGGAGCTGTACGAGCAGTACTTC.